A single sample gave rise to the 30 T cell receptor beta chains below, sequenced in a study of blood T cell repertoires in COVID-19. The method was immunoSEQ multiplex PCR; TCRdb's version includes in-frame clones alone and lacks a portion of them. The repertoire holds about 380,000 clones, with approximately 90% as singletons. The sequenced material came from PBMCs or T cells enriched from blood (not recorded which). These receptors were collected from a woman aged 18-29 years who had recovered from COVID-19.

This clone was recorded only once. V gene TRBV18 combines with J gene TRBJ1-6; no reliable D call. From germline, CDR1 is KGHSH and CDR2 LQKENI. The V gene lost 5 bases and the J gene lost 7 bases, with 15 bases spanning the gap. CDR3 size: 15 residues. CDR3 nucleotide sequence: TGTGCCAGCTCAACAGCCCGGTCGCGCAATTCACCCCTCCACTTT. This translates into CASSTARSRNSPLHF. The full variable domain, completed using reference TRBV18 and TRBJ1-6, is NAGVMQNPRHLVRRRGQEARLRCSPMKGHSHVYWYRQLPEEGLKFMVYLQKENIIDESGMPKERFSAEFPKEGPSILRIQQVVRGDSAAYFCASSTARSRNSPLHFGNGTRLTVT.

V usage is TRBV6-1 and J usage is TRBJ1-1; the D gene is possibly TRBD1 (5 bases). The CDR3 is made up of 14 amino acids. The germline gives CDR1 MNHNS, CDR2 SASEGT. Trimming removed 5 bases at V and 1 base at J, with 11 bases between. The CDR3 loop is CASSHRSENTEAFF. The CDR3 nucleotides are TGTGCCAGCAGTCACAGGTCAGAGAACACTGAAGCTTTCTTT.

V and J are TRBV11-3 and TRBJ2-7; D possibly corresponds to TRBD1 (6 bases). The germline V gene has CDR1 SGHNT and CDR2 YENEEA. V was cut by 2 bases and J by 5 bases, with 13 bases left in between. The CDR3 covers 14 residues. CDR3 protein: CASSLQGKDHEQYF. The DNA for the CDR3 is TGTGCCAGCAGCTTACAGGGGAAAGATCACGAGCAGTACTTC. The full variable domain, in which reference TRBV11-3 and TRBJ2-7 provide the parts outside the CDR3, is EAGVVQSPRYKIIEKKQPVAFWCNPISGHNTLYWYLQNLGQGPELLIRYENEEAVDDSQLPKDRFSAERLKGVDSTLKIQPAELGDSAVYLCASSLQGKDHEQYFGPGTRLTVT.

This chain connects TRBV7-2 to TRBJ1-3, with D unresolved. The CDR3 is 16 amino acids. With 1 base removed from V and 0 bases from J, the gap between germline ends came to 10 bases. Germline CDR1 SGHTA, CDR2 FQGNSA. CDR3 DNA sequence: TGTGCCAGCAGCTTAGGGCGGCCTCTCTCTGGAAACACCATATATTTT. This gives the protein CASSLGRPLSGNTIYF.

The V gene is TRBV11-3, the J gene TRBJ2-7, with 11 bases aligning to TRBD2. This CDR3 spans 12 amino acids. V shed 5 bases and J 9 bases; nucleotides not matched to a gene: 3. Germline V gene data show CDR1 as SGHNT and CDR2 as YENEEA. The CDR3 spells CASSLAGGPQYF. As DNA, the CDR3 is TGTGCCAGCAGCCTAGCGGGGGGACCGCAGTACTTC.

The rearrangement joins TRBV6-5 to TRBJ1-6; TRBD1 agrees at 7 bases. Germline assignment: CDR1 MNHEY and CDR2 SVGAGI. The CDR3 covers 14 residues. J lost 8 bases, V lost 5 bases, and 6 bases had no gene match. The CDR3 DNA reads TGTGCCAGCAGTACCCAAGGGGGCGATTCACCCCTCCACTTT. This sequence encodes CASSTQGGDSPLHF.

Concerning this clone itself: The junction does not match germline at one end; this may be a read error. The CDR3 sequence: CASSRENGRTRDF. Here the CDR3 DNA reads TGCGCCAGCAGCCGAGAGAACGGCCGGACCAGGGACTTC. The chain couples TRBV5-1 to TRBJ2-7, with D possibly being TRBD1 (5 bases). Germline V gene lookup returns CDR1 SGHRS and CDR2 YFSETQ. The CDR3 totals 13 residues.

The chain recombines TRBV28 with TRBJ1-4; 7 bases align to TRBD1. The CDR3 consists of 16 residues. Germline V gene data show CDR1 as MDHEN and CDR2 as SYDVKM. V shed 5 bases, J shed 7 bases, and the junction held 13 bases outside the gene matches. The CDR3: CASSTGTVRGGEKLFF. CDR3 DNA sequence: TGTGCCAGCAGTACGGGGACAGTCCGGGGGGGTGAAAAACTGTTTTTT.

CDR3 nucleotide sequence: TGTGCCAGCAGTGAAGGAGTGCGAGTGAACACTGAAGCTTTCTTT. Its protein product is CASSEGVRVNTEAFF. The genes are TRBV2 and TRBJ1-1; D gene uncertain. Trimming shortened V by 1 base and J by 0 bases, and 9 bases separated the two germline ends. The CDR3 has 15 residues. CDR1 is SNHLY, CDR2 FYNNEI, per germline.

The chain has TRBV7-8 and TRBJ1-5, with D uncertain. Per the germline V gene, CDR1 is SGHVS and CDR2 is FQNEAQ. V shed 3 bases and J shed 7 bases, with 28 bases lying between them. The CDR3 consists of 19 residues. The CDR3 sequence: CASSFLSRTRTSSGQPQHF. Here the CDR3 DNA reads TGTGCCAGCAGCTTCCTAAGTAGGACCAGAACGTCGTCGGGACAGCCCCAGCATTTT.

The chain joins TRBV10-1 to TRBJ1-6; no definite D call. The V and J ends lost 8 bases and 7 bases respectively, with 9 bases between them. Germline V gene lookup returns CDR1 WNHNN and CDR2 SYGVQD (reference sequence). The CDR3 has 12 amino acids. CDR3 amino acids: CASSTGNSPLHF. For the CDR3, the DNA is TGCGCCAGCTCAACGGGGAATTCACCCCTCCACTTT.

This rearrangement joins TRBV4-3 to TRBJ2-1; D is ambiguous. V was shortened by 0 bases and J by 0 bases, with 6 bases between the two germline ends. Germline V CDR1 and CDR2: LGHNA, YSLEER. The CDR3 sequence is 15 residues long. The CDR3: CASSQDWSSYNEQFF. CDR3 nucleotides: TGCGCCAGCAGCCAAGATTGGAGCTCCTACAATGAGCAGTTCTTC.

The chain combines TRBV7-3 with TRBJ2-1, with 13 bases lining up with TRBD2. CDR1 is SGHTA and CDR2 is FQGTGA in the germline V gene. With 5 bases clipped from V and 10 bases from J, the junction kept 14 bases outside the gene matches. CDR3 size: 17 residues. Here the CDR3 reads CASSLSGTSGAVREQFF. The CDR3 DNA reads TGTGCCAGCAGCCTATCTGGGACTAGCGGGGCAGTTCGGGAGCAGTTCTTC.

The chain recombines TRBV19 with TRBJ2-3; no reliable D call. CDR1 is LNHDA and CDR2 is SQIVND in the germline V gene (reference sequence). V was pared by 4 bases and J by 1 base, with 18 bases between. The CDR3 loop spans 17 amino acids. CDR3 in DNA: TGTGCCAGTAGTAACCCCCGAGGCAATACCCGCACAGATACGCAGTATTTT. Its translation is CASSNPRGNTRTDTQYF.

A few counts support this clone. V and J are TRBV27 and TRBJ1-5; the D gene is possibly TRBD1 (6 bases). Germline V gene lookup returns CDR1 MNHEY and CDR2 SMNVEV (reference sequence). This CDR3 has 13 amino acids. The V and J ends lost 6 bases and 7 bases respectively, with 13 bases between them. CDR3 region: CASSLTGWQPQHF. In DNA, the CDR3 is TGTGCCAGCAGCTTGACAGGTTGGCAGCCCCAGCATTTT.

The genes are TRBV7-3 and TRBJ2-1; TRBD1 might be the D (5 bases). This CDR3 is 13 amino acids long. Germline lookup yields CDR1 SGHTA and CDR2 FQGTGA. V lost 5 bases to trimming and J lost 9 bases, with 14 bases between them. The CDR3 reads CASSHQSGSEQFF. The CDR3, as DNA: TGTGCCAGCAGCCATCAGTCAGGGTCTGAGCAGTTCTTC.

The J gene is TRBJ1-2, the V gene TRBV30; 7 bases line up with TRBD1. The CDR3 totals 13 residues. Germline CDR1 is GTSNPN and CDR2 is SVGIG (reference sequence). J gave up 3 bases and V 6 bases, and 7 bases lay outside the gene matches. As DNA, the CDR3 is TGTGCCTGCGAGGGACAGCGGGACTATGGCTACACCTTC. It codes for CACEGQRDYGYTF.

This chain links TRBV9 with TRBJ2-7; 9 bases line up with TRBD1. The V gene's germline CDR1 is SGDLS and CDR2 YYNGEE. Trimming took 4 bases from V and 0 from J; bases not matched to a gene: 5. This CDR3 region has 15 residues. The chain's CDR3 is CASSLGQGTSYEQYF. CDR3 in DNA: TGTGCCAGCAGCCTAGGACAGGGGACCTCCTACGAGCAGTACTTC.

The J gene is TRBJ1-6, the V gene TRBV7-8; maybe TRBD1 (5 bases). Trimming shortened V by 5 bases and J by 8 bases, and 19 bases separated the two germline ends. In germline, CDR1 is SGHVS, CDR2 FQNEAQ. This CDR3 contains 16 residues. This chain's CDR3 is CASSAFGAGFHSPLHF. The CDR3 DNA reads as TGTGCCAGCAGCGCATTCGGAGCAGGGTTCCATTCACCCCTCCACTTT.

The chain joins TRBV28 to TRBJ1-1; D not resolved. Per the germline V gene, CDR1 is MDHEN and CDR2 is SYDVKM. Deletions cut 11 bases from V and 1 base from J, with 11 bases between. The CDR3 has 12 residues. The CDR3 DNA follows: TGTGCCGCCCTCTCGGGGAACACTGAAGCTTTCTTT. Translating gives CAALSGNTEAFF.

The V call is TRBV11-3, the J call TRBJ1-2, with 7 bases that match TRBD1. Germline V gene data show CDR1 as SGHNT and CDR2 as YENEEA. The J segment lost 4 bases and the V segment lost 4 bases, leaving 6 bases of the junction unmatched. The CDR3 spans 14 residues. CDR3 nucleotide sequence: TGTGCCAGCAGCTGCCCGGGACAGCCCTATGGCTACACCTTC. As protein: CASSCPGQPYGYTF.

The CDR3 loop reads CASSLSRGGADTQYF. The CDR3 nucleotides read TGCGCCAGCAGCTTATCGCGGGGGGGAGCAGATACGCAGTATTTT. The chain recombines TRBV5-1 with TRBJ2-3; 9 bases map to TRBD2. Trimming removed 2 bases from V and 4 bases from J; junction bases left unmatched: 5. The germline V gene has CDR1 SGHRS and CDR2 YFSETQ. The CDR3 has 15 amino acids.

The V and J genes are TRBV5-1 and TRBJ2-3, with a possible D match to TRBD2 (5 bases). The germline gives CDR1 SGHRS, CDR2 YFSETQ. The CDR3 has 17 amino acids. V lost 1 base, J lost 6 bases, and 21 bases lay in between. The CDR3 DNA reads TGCGCCAGCAGCTTGTCGGGGTTAGCGATGTCGGGGGATACGCAGTATTTT. It is translated as CASSLSGLAMSGDTQYF. The full variable domain, with the rest looked up from reference TRBV5-1 and TRBJ2-3, is KAGVTQTPRYLIKTRGQQVTLSCSPISGHRSVSWYQQTPGQGLQFLFEYFSETQRNKGNFPGRFSGRQFSNSRSEMNVSTLELGDSALYLCASSLSGLAMSGDTQYFGPGTRLTVL.

This clone was counted a single time. V usage is TRBV5-1 and J usage is TRBJ2-7; D unresolved. From germline, CDR1 is SGHRS and CDR2 YFSETQ. Trimming took off 4 bases at V and 1 base at J, with 6 bases between the two ends. The CDR3 loop spans 12 amino acids. CDR3 nucleotide sequence: TGCGCCAGCAGCCACGAGTCCTACGAGCAGTACTTC. Translation: CASSHESYEQYF. Drawing the rest from reference TRBV5-1 and TRBJ2-7, the complete variable domain is KAGVTQTPRYLIKTRGQQVTLSCSPISGHRSVSWYQQTPGQGLQFLFEYFSETQRNKGNFPGRFSGRQFSNSRSEMNVSTLELGDSALYLCASSHESYEQYFGPGTRLTVT.

The gene calls are TRBV9 and TRBJ1-1; unclear D gene. V was clipped by 0 bases and J by 3 bases, with 12 bases between them. The CDR3 loop spans 15 amino acids. Per the germline V gene, CDR1 is SGDLS and CDR2 is YYNGEE. The DNA of the CDR3 is TGTGCCAGCAGCGTAGACGGAGCCCAACACACTGAAGCTTTCTTT. As protein: CASSVDGAQHTEAFF.

The V and J genes are TRBV11-2 and TRBJ1-1; D may be TRBD1 (6 bases). The CDR3 loop spans 17 amino acids. V lost 1 base to trimming and J lost 5 bases, with 20 bases between them. The germline V gene encodes CDR1 SGHAT and CDR2 FQNNGV. The CDR3 coding sequence is TGTGCCAGCAGCTTAGGCAGGGGCCGCGCCAAGGATACTGAAGCTTTCTTT. As protein: CASSLGRGRAKDTEAFF.

The chain is built from TRBV2 and TRBJ1-1, with 7 bases matching TRBD1. Germline trimming cut 6 bases from V and 0 bases from J; bases unmatched to any gene: 10. CDR1 SNHLY and CDR2 FYNNEI come from the germline V gene. The CDR3 consists of 16 residues. CDR3 in DNA: TGTGCCAGCAGAGAACGACTGGGACAGATGAACACTGAAGCTTTCTTT. Translated: CASRERLGQMNTEAFF.

In this sample, this clone turned up once. The chain recombines TRBV7-2 with TRBJ1-1; D possibly corresponds to TRBD1 (5 bases). The CDR3 has 15 residues. CDR1 and CDR2 (germline): SGHTA, FQGNSA. V lost 2 bases and J 5 bases, leaving 15 bases between the germline ends. The CDR3 DNA sequence: TGTGCCAGCAGCTTAATCCGGGGGGTGGGTACTGAAGCTTTCTTT. Protein sequence: CASSLIRGVGTEAFF.

The chain recombines TRBV19 with TRBJ1-1; no definite D call. Germline assignment: CDR1 LNHDA and CDR2 SQIVND (reference sequence). This CDR3 region has 17 residues. The V end was cut by 3 bases, the J end by 0 bases, with 17 bases between. The CDR3 region has the DNA TGTGCCAGTAGTATTCAGGCAGGCGGACTACTGAACACTGAAGCTTTCTTT. It yields the protein CASSIQAGGLLNTEAFF.

There are a few counts of this clone. The sample contains more than one DNA sequence encoding this CDR3. The chain recombines TRBV11-2 with TRBJ2-7; D is unclear. CDR3 length: 12 residues. Germline CDR1 and CDR2: SGHAT and FQNNGV. V shed 1 base and J shed 4 bases, with 5 bases lying between them. For the CDR3, the DNA is TGTGCCAGCAGCTTAGCAGGATACGAGCAGTACTTC. This encodes CASSLAGYEQYF. The whole variable domain, remainder taken from reference TRBV11-2 and TRBJ2-7, is EAGVAQSPRYKIIEKRQSVAFWCNPISGHATLYWYQQILGQGPKLLIQFQNNGVVDDSQLPKDRFSAERLKGVDSTLKIQPAKLEDSAVYLCASSLAGYEQYFGPGTRLTVT.